Only one count was recorded for the clone carrying this T cell receptor beta chain. The data originate from a study of blood T cell repertoires in COVID-19. Study at large: The samples span acute and convalescent COVID-19 from the United States, Italy and Spain. The analysed material was cDNA or gDNA that came from T cells, B-cell-depleted T cells, or PBMCs.

Study processing details: Estimation of nucleated cell counts relied on the amplification of reference gene primers. This table comes from immunoSEQ multiplex PCR, and its TCRdb copy is limited to in-frame clones, with some not included. For V, J and clone size, that table is used; D and trimming come from the DNA. The sample yields about 200,000 clones, around nine tenths seen once. Sequenced sample: peripheral blood. The clonotype comes from a human donor in a cohort sampled during active COVID-19.

In DNA form, the CDR3 reads TGTGCCAGCAGCTTAGGAGGGTCTGGGAATGAAAAACTGTTTTTT. Its translation: CASSLGGSGNEKLFF. The rearrangement links TRBV7-2 to TRBJ1-4; unclear D gene. This CDR3 spans 15 amino acids. Germline loops: CDR1 SGHTA, CDR2 FQGNSA. V was pared by 1 base and J by 5 bases, with 11 bases between.